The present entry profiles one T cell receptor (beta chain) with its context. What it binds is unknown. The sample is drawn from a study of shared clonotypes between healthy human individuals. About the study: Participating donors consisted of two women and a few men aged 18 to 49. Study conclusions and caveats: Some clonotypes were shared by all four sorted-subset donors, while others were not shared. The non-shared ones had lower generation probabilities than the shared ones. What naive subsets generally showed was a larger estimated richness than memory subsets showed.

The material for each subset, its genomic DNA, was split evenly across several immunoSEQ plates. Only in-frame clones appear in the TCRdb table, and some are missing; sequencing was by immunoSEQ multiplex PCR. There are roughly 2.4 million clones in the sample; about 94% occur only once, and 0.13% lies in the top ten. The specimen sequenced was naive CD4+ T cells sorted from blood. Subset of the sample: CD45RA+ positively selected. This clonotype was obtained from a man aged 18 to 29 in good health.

The CDR3 region is CASSQFPGQGSQPQHF. The CDR3 nucleotides are TGCGCCAGCAGCCAGTTTCCGGGACAGGGATCTCAGCCCCAGCATTTT. The J gene is TRBJ1-5, the V gene TRBV5-1, with TRBD1 identical over 9 bases. The junction had 11 bases not matched to a gene; V was cut back by 4 bases and J by 6 bases. From germline, CDR1 is SGHRS and CDR2 YFSETQ. The CDR3 loop spans 16 amino acids.